The 23 T cell receptor beta chains listed next were all sequenced from one sample in a study of cytomegalovirus exposure and HLA in healthy donors. PCR amplification relied on 60 Vbeta primers (plus 13 Jbeta primers). Sequenced by immunoSEQ multiplex PCR; TCRdb stores in-frame clones only, minus some. The repertoire includes some 110,000 clones, 74% of them detected once, and about 4% sits in the top ten. Sequencing was carried out using PBMCs. The receptor source for this set is a woman aged 45-59 years in good health and CMV-seropositive.

The V and J genes are TRBV10-1 and TRBJ2-2, with D perhaps TRBD2 (6 bases). V lost 5 bases, J lost 7 bases, and 11 bases lay in between. The germline gives CDR1 WNHNN, CDR2 SYGVQD (reference sequence). The CDR3 contains 13 residues. CDR3 sequence (DNA): TGCGCCAGCAGTTTGTCGGGGGACGGGGAGCTGTTTTTT. Translated, it gives CASSLSGDGELFF.

The chain recombines TRBV7-8 with TRBJ2-2; TRBD2 matches at 9 bases. Germline values: CDR1 SGHVS, CDR2 FQNEAQ. The CDR3 has 16 amino acids. J gave up 4 bases and V 6 bases, and 9 bases lay outside the gene matches. CDR3 residues: CASSVAGGRFTGELFF. DNA for the CDR3: TGTGCCAGCAGTGTCGCGGGGGGGCGGTTCACCGGGGAGCTGTTTTTT. The entire variable domain, with the rest obtained from reference TRBV7-8 and TRBJ2-2, is as follows: GAGVSQSPRYKVAKRGQDVALRCDPISGHVSLFWYQQALGQGPEFLTYFQNEAQLDKSGLPSDRFFAERPEGSVSTLKIQRTQQEDSAVYLCASSVAGGRFTGELFFGEGSRLTVL.

The chain recombines TRBV27 with TRBJ1-6, with TRBD1 as a possible D gene (6 bases). In germline, CDR1 is MNHEY, CDR2 SMNVEV (reference sequence). V was cut by 0 bases and J by 1 base, with 13 bases left in between. CDR3 length: 18 residues. The CDR3 DNA reads as TGTGCCAGCAGTTTATCGGTGACAGGAAGTTCCTATAATTCACCCCTCCACTTT. Its translation: CASSLSVTGSSYNSPLHF.

The V and J genes are TRBV5-1 and TRBJ2-2; 8 nucleotides align to TRBD1. Unmatched junction bases numbered 1, after V lost 0 bases and J lost 0 bases. Looked up from germline, CDR1 is SGHRS and CDR2 is YFSETQ. The length of the CDR3 is 16 residues. CDR3 amino acids: CASSLGDRSNTGELFF. The CDR3 DNA sequence: TGCGCCAGCAGCTTGGGGGACAGGTCGAACACCGGGGAGCTGTTTTTT.

V and J are TRBV27 and TRBJ2-7; a weak D match, TRBD2 (7 bases). Trimming shortened V by 2 bases and J by 7 bases, and 18 bases separated the two germline ends. The CDR3 loop spans 15 amino acids. CDR1 and CDR2 from the germline V gene are MNHEY and SMNVEV (reference sequence). DNA of the CDR3: TGTGCCAGCAGTTTAAGGGGGGGCCCGAGTAGAGAGCAGTACTTC. Translating it yields CASSLRGGPSREQYF.

The gene calls are TRBV5-1 and TRBJ2-7, with D maybe TRBD2 (5 bases). Germline CDR1 reads SGHRS; CDR2 reads YFSETQ. CDR3 length: 15 residues. V was clipped by 4 bases and J by 1 base, with 15 bases between them. The CDR3 loop reads CASSPMTPGSYEQYF. CDR3 coding DNA: TGCGCCAGCAGCCCAATGACCCCGGGATCCTACGAGCAGTACTTC.

This chain connects TRBV7-9 to TRBJ1-4, with unresolved D. Trimming shortened V by 2 bases and J by 0 bases, and 10 bases separated the two germline ends. Looked up from germline, CDR1 is SEHNR and CDR2 is FQNEAQ (reference sequence). This CDR3 has 16 residues. CDR3 nucleotide sequence: TGTGCCAGCAGCTTATTCCAGACAACAACTAATGAAAAACTGTTTTTT. This encodes CASSLFQTTTNEKLFF.

This clone was detected only once. The chain employs TRBV7-2 and TRBJ2-4, with D perhaps TRBD1 (7 bases). With 5 bases removed from V and 5 bases from J, the gap between germline ends came to 16 bases. Germline V gene lookup returns CDR1 SGHTA and CDR2 FQGNSA. This CDR3 is 15 amino acids long. The CDR3 bases are TGTGCCAGCAGCCGCGGGACAGCGAGACAAAACATTCAGTACTTC. Amino acid sequence: CASSRGTARQNIQYF.

This chain uses TRBV7-9 with TRBJ2-5; 9 positions match TRBD1. Germline V gives CDR1 SEHNR, CDR2 FQNEAQ (reference sequence). This CDR3 is 15 amino acids long. The V and J ends lost 7 bases and 4 bases, in that order; junction bases with no gene match: 10. The CDR3 spells CASIPGQGLRETQYF. The CDR3 DNA reads TGTGCCAGCATCCCGGGACAGGGACTACGAGAGACCCAGTACTTC.

The chain uses TRBV19 and TRBJ1-2; no reliable D call. The V end lost 3 bases, the J end lost 2 bases, and 7 bases lay between the germline ends. Germline-derived CDR1 and CDR2 are LNHDA and SQIVND (reference sequence). This CDR3 has 13 residues. CDR3 amino acids: CASSIEINYGYTF. The CDR3 nucleotides read TGTGCCAGTAGTATCGAGATCAACTATGGCTACACCTTC.

The chain carries TRBV2 and TRBJ2-2; 9 nucleotides align to TRBD2. The CDR3 runs 18 residues. Germline CDR1 SNHLY, CDR2 FYNNEI. V was clipped by 1 base and J by 8 bases; unmatched bases: 14. The CDR3: CASSEVEAGGYRGGELFF. For the CDR3, the DNA is TGTGCCAGCAGTGAAGTGGAGGCGGGGGGGTACCGTGGTGGGGAGCTGTTTTTT. Supplemented by reference TRBV2 and TRBJ2-2, the full variable domain reads EPEVTQTPSHQVTQMGQEVILRCVPISNHLYFYWYRQILGQKVEFLVSFYNNEISEKSEIFDDQFSVERPDGSNFTLKIRSTKLEDSAMYFCASSEVEAGGYRGGELFFGEGSRLTVL.

This chain links TRBV9 with TRBJ2-5, with unresolved D. Germline values: CDR1 SGDLS, CDR2 YYNGEE. The CDR3 loop spans 12 amino acids. V lost 3 bases, J lost 1 base, and 4 bases lay in between. CDR3 sequence reads: CASSALQETQYF. The CDR3 region has the DNA TGTGCCAGCAGCGCCCTCCAAGAGACCCAGTACTTC.

The chain combines TRBV5-1 with TRBJ1-5; D not resolved. Looked up from germline, CDR1 is SGHRS and CDR2 is YFSETQ. This CDR3 region has 15 residues. Trimming left V 3 bases short and J 0 bases short, with 10 bases between. CDR3 in amino acids: CASSSGELSNQPQHF. For the CDR3, the DNA is TGCGCCAGCAGCTCCGGGGAACTTAGCAATCAGCCCCAGCATTTT.

The chain joins TRBV2 to TRBJ1-6; D is possibly TRBD1 (6 bases). There are 14 residues in the CDR3. Trimming took 5 bases from V and 7 from J, leaving 12 bases between them. CDR1 is SNHLY, CDR2 FYNNEI, per germline. The CDR3 nucleotides are TGTGCCAGCAGTCAGACAGGTTCCAATTCACCCCTCCACTTT. Translation: CASSQTGSNSPLHF. Together with reference TRBV2 and TRBJ1-6, the CDR3 gives the full variable domain: EPEVTQTPSHQVTQMGQEVILRCVPISNHLYFYWYRQILGQKVEFLVSFYNNEISEKSEIFDDQFSVERPDGSNFTLKIRSTKLEDSAMYFCASSQTGSNSPLHFGNGTRLTVT.

The chain's CDR3 is CASSERRWETQYF. DNA for the CDR3: TGTGCCAGCAGTGAAAGGAGATGGGAGACCCAGTACTTC. The chain carries TRBV2 and TRBJ2-5; D remains unclear. The CDR3 totals 13 residues. V was cut by 2 bases and J by 5 bases, with 9 bases left in between. Germline CDR1 and CDR2: SNHLY and FYNNEI.

This chain connects TRBV6-1 to TRBJ1-2; 8 nucleotides line up with TRBD1. The CDR3 consists of 12 residues. Per the germline V gene, CDR1 is MNHNS and CDR2 is SASEGT. J gave up 4 bases and V 6 bases, and 1 base lay outside the gene matches. The CDR3 DNA reads as TGTGCCAGCAGAGGACAGGGCTATGGCTACACCTTC. Encoded protein: CASRGQGYGYTF.

The rearrangement uses TRBV5-1 and TRBJ1-2; TRBD1 agrees at 7 bases. The CDR3 has 13 residues. The V segment lost 4 bases and the J segment 8 bases; nucleotides outside the gene matches: 8. In germline, CDR1 is SGHRS, CDR2 YFSETQ. In nucleotides, the CDR3 is TGCGCCAGCAGCCCGACAGGGTTTAGGGGCTACACCTTC. Translating it yields CASSPTGFRGYTF.

The chain carries TRBV28 and TRBJ1-5; possibly TRBD1 for D (5 bases). This CDR3 is 15 amino acids long. CDR1 and CDR2 from the germline V gene are MDHEN and SYDVKM. V was clipped by 2 bases and J by 6 bases, with 14 bases between them. In DNA form, the CDR3 reads TGTGCCAGCAGTTTAGACTACCCGGGGGGTCAGCCCCAGCATTTT. As protein: CASSLDYPGGQPQHF. Using reference TRBV28 and TRBJ1-5 for the parts outside the CDR3, the full variable domain is DVKVTQSSRYLVKRTGEKVFLECVQDMDHENMFWYRQDPGLGLRLIYFSYDVKMKEKGDIPEGYSVSREKKERFSLILESASTNQTSMYLCASSLDYPGGQPQHFGDGTRLSIL.

In its sample, this clone was seen a few times. The chain combines TRBV6-6 with TRBJ2-2, with D possibly matching TRBD2 (5 bases). V shed 8 bases and J shed 0 bases, with 16 bases lying between them. There are 16 residues in the CDR3. Germline lookup yields CDR1 MNHNY and CDR2 SVGAGI (reference sequence). CDR3 sequence: CASSLLGLSNTGELFF. In DNA, the CDR3 is TGTGCCAGCTCCCTACTCGGACTGTCGAACACCGGGGAGCTGTTTTTT.

This rearrangement joins TRBV11-1 to TRBJ2-3, with TRBD2 matching over 8 bases. The CDR3 covers 15 residues. The trim removed 1 base at V and 6 bases at J, leaving 6 bases unmatched. CDR1 is SGHAT, CDR2 FQDESV, per germline (reference sequence). The CDR3 coding sequence is TGTGCCAGCAGCTTAGAAGGCGCGGGGGGTGATACGCAGTATTTT. This codes for CASSLEGAGGDTQYF.

The chain carries TRBV6-6 and TRBJ2-2, with 10 nucleotides matching TRBD1. This CDR3 contains 15 residues. Germline assignment: CDR1 MNHNY and CDR2 SVGAGI (reference sequence). V was clipped by 7 bases and J by 4 bases; unmatched bases: 6. The CDR3 nucleotides are TGTGCCAGCACCAAGGGGACAGGGGTCACCGGGGAGCTGTTTTTT. Amino acids: CASTKGTGVTGELFF.

CDR3 nucleotide sequence: TGTGCCAGCAGCGTAGAAGGGACAAAGGGAAACACCATATATTTT. This translates into CASSVEGTKGNTIYF. This sequence joins TRBV9 and TRBJ1-3, with D perhaps matching TRBD1 (6 bases). Trimming took 0 bases from V and 4 from J, leaving 11 bases between them. This CDR3 has 15 residues. Germline CDR1 SGDLS, CDR2 YYNGEE. Filled out from reference TRBV9 and TRBJ1-3, the complete variable domain reads DSGVTQTPKHLITATGQRVTLRCSPRSGDLSVYWYQQSLDQGLQFLIQYYNGEERAKGNILERFSAQQFPDLHSELNLSSLELGDSALYFCASSVEGTKGNTIYFGEGSWLTVV.

V gene TRBV7-2 combines with J gene TRBJ2-5; D ambiguous. Deletions cut 2 bases from V and 0 bases from J, with 7 bases between. This CDR3 has 14 amino acids. Looked up from germline, CDR1 is SGHTA and CDR2 is FQGNSA. Here the CDR3 reads CASSLRRDQETQYF. The CDR3 DNA reads as TGTGCCAGCAGCTTACGACGGGACCAAGAGACCCAGTACTTC.